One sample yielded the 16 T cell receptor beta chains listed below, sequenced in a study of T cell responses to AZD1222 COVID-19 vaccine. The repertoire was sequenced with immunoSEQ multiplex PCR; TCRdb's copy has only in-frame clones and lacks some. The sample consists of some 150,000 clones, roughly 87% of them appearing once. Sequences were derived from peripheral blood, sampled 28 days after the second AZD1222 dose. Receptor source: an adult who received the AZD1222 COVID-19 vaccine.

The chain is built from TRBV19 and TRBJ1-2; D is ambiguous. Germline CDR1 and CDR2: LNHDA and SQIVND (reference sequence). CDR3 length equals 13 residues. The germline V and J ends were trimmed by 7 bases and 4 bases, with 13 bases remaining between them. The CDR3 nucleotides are TGTGCCAGTACGTTCGATACGAGCTATGGCTACACCTTC. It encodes CASTFDTSYGYTF. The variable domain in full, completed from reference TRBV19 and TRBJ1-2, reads DGGITQSPKYLFRKEGQNVTLSCEQNLNHDAMYWYRQDPGQGLRLIYYSQIVNDFQKGDIAEGYSVSREKKESFPLTVTSAQKNPTAFYLCASTFDTSYGYTFGSGTRLTVV.

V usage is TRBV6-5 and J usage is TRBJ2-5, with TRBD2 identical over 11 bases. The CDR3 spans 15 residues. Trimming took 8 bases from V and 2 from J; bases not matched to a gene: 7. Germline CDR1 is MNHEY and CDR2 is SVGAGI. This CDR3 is CASRSGRGGQETQYF. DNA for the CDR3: TGTGCCAGCCGTAGCGGGAGGGGGGGGCAAGAGACCCAGTACTTC.

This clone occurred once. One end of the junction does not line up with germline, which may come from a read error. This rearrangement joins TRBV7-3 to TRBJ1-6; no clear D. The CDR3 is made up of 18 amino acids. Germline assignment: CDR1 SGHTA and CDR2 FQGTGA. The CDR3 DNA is TGTGCCAGCAGGTTAACCCCGGGCCCCAAGGATTATAATTCACCCCTCCACTTT. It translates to CASRLTPGPKDYNSPLHF. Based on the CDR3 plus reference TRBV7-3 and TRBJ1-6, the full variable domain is GAGVSQTPSNKVTEKGKYVELRCDPISGHTALYWYRQSLGQGPEFLIYFQGTGAADDSGLPNDRFFAVRPEGSVSTLKIQRTERGDSAVYLCASRLTPGPKDYNSPLHFGNGTRLTVT.

This CDR3 is CASSNSVRDEQFF. Written as DNA, the CDR3 is TGTGCCAGCAGCAACTCGGTCAGGGATGAGCAGTTCTTC. V is TRBV21-1 and J is TRBJ2-1; the table gives TRBD1 as D, unverified against the DNA. TRBV21-1 is a known pseudogene. The CDR3 runs 13 residues.

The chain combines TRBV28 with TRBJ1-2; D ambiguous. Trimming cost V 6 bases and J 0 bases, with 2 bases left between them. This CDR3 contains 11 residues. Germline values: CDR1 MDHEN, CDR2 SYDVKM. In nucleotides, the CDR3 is TGTGCCAGCAGCCCTAACTATGGCTACACCTTC. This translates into CASSPNYGYTF.

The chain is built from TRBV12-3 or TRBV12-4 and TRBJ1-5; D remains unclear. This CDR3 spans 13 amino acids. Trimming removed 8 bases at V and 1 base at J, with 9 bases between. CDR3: CASCRWSNQPQHF. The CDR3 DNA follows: TGTGCCAGCTGCAGGTGGAGCAATCAGCCCCAGCATTTT.

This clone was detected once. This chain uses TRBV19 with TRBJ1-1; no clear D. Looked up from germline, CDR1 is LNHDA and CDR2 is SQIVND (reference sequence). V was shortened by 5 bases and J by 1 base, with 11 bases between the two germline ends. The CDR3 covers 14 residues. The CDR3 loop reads CASSPGRANTEAFF. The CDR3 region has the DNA TGTGCCAGTAGTCCCGGGAGGGCGAACACTGAAGCTTTCTTT.

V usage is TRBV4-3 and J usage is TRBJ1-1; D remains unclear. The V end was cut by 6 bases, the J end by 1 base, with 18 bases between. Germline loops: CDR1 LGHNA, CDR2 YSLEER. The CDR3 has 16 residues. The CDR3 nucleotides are TGCGCCAGCAGTCAATTACCCCAGTGGCCGAACACTGAAGCTTTCTTT. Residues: CASSQLPQWPNTEAFF.

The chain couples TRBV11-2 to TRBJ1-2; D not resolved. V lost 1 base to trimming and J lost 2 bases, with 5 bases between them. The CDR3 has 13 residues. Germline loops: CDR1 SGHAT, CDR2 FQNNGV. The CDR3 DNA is TGTGCCAGCAGCTTAGGGGAAAACTATGGCTACACCTTC. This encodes CASSLGENYGYTF.

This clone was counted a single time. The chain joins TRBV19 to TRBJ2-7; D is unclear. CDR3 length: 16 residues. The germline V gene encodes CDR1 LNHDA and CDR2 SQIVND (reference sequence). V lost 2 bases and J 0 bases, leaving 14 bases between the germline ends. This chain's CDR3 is CASSIPGHLSSYEQYF. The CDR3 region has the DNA TGTGCCAGTAGTATACCGGGCCACCTTAGCTCCTACGAGCAGTACTTC.

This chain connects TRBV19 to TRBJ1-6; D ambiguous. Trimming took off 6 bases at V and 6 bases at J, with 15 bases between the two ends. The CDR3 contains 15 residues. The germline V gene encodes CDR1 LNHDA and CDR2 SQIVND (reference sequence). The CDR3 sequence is CASSATGTGNSPLHF. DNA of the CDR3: TGTGCCAGTAGCGCGACCGGTACTGGTAATTCACCCCTCCACTTT.

CDR3: CASSQDLTNYNEQFF. As DNA, the CDR3 is TGCGCCAGCAGCCAAGATCTGACAAATTACAATGAGCAGTTCTTC. J is TRBJ2-1 and V is TRBV4-3; D is ambiguous. The V gene's germline CDR1 is LGHNA and CDR2 YSLEER. V was shortened by 0 bases and J by 4 bases, with 10 bases between the two germline ends. The CDR3 contains 15 residues.

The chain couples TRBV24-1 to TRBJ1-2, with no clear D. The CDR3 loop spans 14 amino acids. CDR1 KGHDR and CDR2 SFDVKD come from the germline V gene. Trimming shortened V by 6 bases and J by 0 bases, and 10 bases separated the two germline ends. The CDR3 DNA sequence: TGTGCCACCAGTCCCGGACCAGCTAACTATGGCTACACCTTC. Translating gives CATSPGPANYGYTF.

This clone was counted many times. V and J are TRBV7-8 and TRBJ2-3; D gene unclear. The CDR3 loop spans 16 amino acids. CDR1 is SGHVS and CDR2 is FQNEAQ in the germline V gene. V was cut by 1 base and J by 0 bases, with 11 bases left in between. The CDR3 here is CASSLDITRSTDTQYF. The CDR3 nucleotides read TGTGCCAGCAGCTTAGATATAACAAGAAGCACAGATACGCAGTATTTT.

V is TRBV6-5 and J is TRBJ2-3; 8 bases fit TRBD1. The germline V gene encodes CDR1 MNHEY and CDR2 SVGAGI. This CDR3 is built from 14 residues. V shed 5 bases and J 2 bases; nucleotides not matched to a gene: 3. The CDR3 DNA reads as TGTGCCAGCAGTCGGACAGGGTCCACAGATACGCAGTATTTT. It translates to CASSRTGSTDTQYF.

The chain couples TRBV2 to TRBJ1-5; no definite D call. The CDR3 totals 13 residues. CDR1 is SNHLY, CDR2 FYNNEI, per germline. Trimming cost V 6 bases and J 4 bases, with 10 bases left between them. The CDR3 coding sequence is TGTGCCAGCAGGAAAGGGCTTAATCAGCCCCAGCATTTT. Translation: CASRKGLNQPQHF.